This T cell receptor beta chain was observed in a study of patients and donors after allogeneic stem cell transplantation. This CDR3 spans 14 amino acids. Trimming cost V 9 bases and J 4 bases, with 16 bases left between them. Germline assignment: CDR1 SNHLY and CDR2 FYNNEI. TCRdb reanalysed the RT-PCR reads using MiXCR and keeps one entry per CDR3 protein. Of 150,000 to 200,000 distinct CDR3 sequences listed, about 24% are singletons. Input material: blood, either unsorted or a sorted T cell fraction (not recorded which). The J gene is TRBJ2-1, the V gene TRBV2; either TRBD1 or TRBD2 may supply D (7 bases each). The TCR sequence derives from a human donor who was either an allogeneic HSCT recipient or a stem cell or donor lymphocyte infusion donor (not recorded which). It is not recorded whose cells these are; they may come from a transplant donor. CDR3 sequence: CARGSGTAYNEQFF. DNA of the CDR3: TGTGCCAGGGGGAGCGGGACAGCATACAATGAGCAGTTCTTC.